This T cell receptor beta chain was recovered during a study of T cell responses to AZD1222 COVID-19 vaccine. Study-level background: Recipients boosted at about 4 weeks or about 12 weeks are pooled. General study findings and limits: Spike regions recognized by vaccine-associated CD4 TCRs spanned the protein, led by 160-218 and 743-854. Once two AZD1222 doses were given, Spike-specific TCR breadth and depth went up.

Profiled with immunoSEQ multiplex PCR; TCRdb holds only in-frame clones, not every one. The sample yields 100,000 to 150,000 clones, around 90% seen once. Note on this clone: No antigen is known for it.

The CDR3 contains 14 residues. CDR1 and CDR2 (germline): SGHKS, YYEKEE (reference sequence). With 4 bases clipped from V and 3 bases from J, the junction kept 4 bases outside the gene matches. The chain recombines TRBV5-5 with TRBJ1-1; the match to TRBD1 covers 9 bases. Specimen: peripheral blood, collected on day 0 of AZD1222 vaccination. This TCR derives from an adult in good health. CDR3 in DNA: TGTGCCAGCAGCCGCTGGGACAGGGACACTGAAGCTTTCTTT. As protein: CASSRWDRDTEAFF.